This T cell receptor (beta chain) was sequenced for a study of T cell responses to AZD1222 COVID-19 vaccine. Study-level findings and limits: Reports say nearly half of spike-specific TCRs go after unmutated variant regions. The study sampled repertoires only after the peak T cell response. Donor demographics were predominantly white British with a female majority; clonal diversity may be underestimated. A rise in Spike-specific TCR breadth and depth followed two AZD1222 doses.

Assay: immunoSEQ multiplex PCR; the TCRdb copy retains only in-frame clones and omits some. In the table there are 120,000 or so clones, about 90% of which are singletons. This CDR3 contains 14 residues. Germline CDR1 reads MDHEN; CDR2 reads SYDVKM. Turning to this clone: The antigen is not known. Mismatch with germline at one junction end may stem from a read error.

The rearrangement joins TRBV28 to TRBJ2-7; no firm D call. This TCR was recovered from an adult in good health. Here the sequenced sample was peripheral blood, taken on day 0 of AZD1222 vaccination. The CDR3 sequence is CASSGRPSSYEQYF. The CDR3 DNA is TGCGCCAGCAGTGGCAGGCCGAGCTCCTACGAGCAGTACTTC.